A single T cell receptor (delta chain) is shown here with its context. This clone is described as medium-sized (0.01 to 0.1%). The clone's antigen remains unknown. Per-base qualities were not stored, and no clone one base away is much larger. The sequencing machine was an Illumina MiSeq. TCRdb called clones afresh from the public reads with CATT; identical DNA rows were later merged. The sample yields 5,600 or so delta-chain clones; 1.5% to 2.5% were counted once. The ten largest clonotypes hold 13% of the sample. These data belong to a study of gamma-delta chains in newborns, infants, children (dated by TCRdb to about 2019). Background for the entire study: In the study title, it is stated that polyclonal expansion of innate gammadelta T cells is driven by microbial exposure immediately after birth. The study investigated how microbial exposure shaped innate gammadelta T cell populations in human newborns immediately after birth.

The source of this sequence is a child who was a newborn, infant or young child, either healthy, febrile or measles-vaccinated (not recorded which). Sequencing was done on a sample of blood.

The CDR3 reads as follows: CALGVIFLPWGISPGTDKLIF. In nucleotide form, the sequence is TGTGCTCTTGGGGTTATCTTCCTGCCCTGGGGGATCTCCCCCGGCACCGATAAACTCATCTTT. Recombination connected TRDV1 to TRDJ1, with TRDD3 identical over 9 junction bases. As encoded in the germline V gene, CDR1 is TSWWSYY while CDR2 is QGS. V lost 4 bases and J lost 1 base, and the count of bases not matched to a germline gene is 22. The CDR3 numbers 21 residues from cysteine through phenylalanine. This entry keeps only the CDR3 DNA: 63 bases, framed from base 1.